This T cell receptor (beta chain) appears in the sequencing data of a study of shared clonotypes between healthy human individuals. About the research overall: The study used three CD4 naive, three CD4 memory, two CD8 naive and one CD8 memory plate per donor.

Genomic DNA per cell subset filled all wells of several immunoSEQ plates. This table comes from immunoSEQ multiplex PCR, and its TCRdb copy is limited to in-frame clones, with some not included. This sample has over 750,000 clones, with around 96% found just once. Cells designated naive CD8 were CD45RO-negative and were positively selected for CCR7, with terminally differentiated effector memory CD45RA+ cells excluded. Sequences were obtained from naive CD8+ T cells sorted from blood. This receptor was obtained from a man under 40 in good health.

The CDR3 DNA follows: TGTGCCAGCAGCTTGGAGGGGGTTGCAACTAATGAAAAACTGTTTTTT. Protein product: CASSLEGVATNEKLFF. The chain joins TRBV5-6 to TRBJ1-4; possible D gene TRBD1, 6 bases. Germline assignment: CDR1 SGHDT and CDR2 YYEEEE. The CDR3 is 16 amino acids. V was cut by 0 bases and J by 0 bases, with 9 bases left in between.